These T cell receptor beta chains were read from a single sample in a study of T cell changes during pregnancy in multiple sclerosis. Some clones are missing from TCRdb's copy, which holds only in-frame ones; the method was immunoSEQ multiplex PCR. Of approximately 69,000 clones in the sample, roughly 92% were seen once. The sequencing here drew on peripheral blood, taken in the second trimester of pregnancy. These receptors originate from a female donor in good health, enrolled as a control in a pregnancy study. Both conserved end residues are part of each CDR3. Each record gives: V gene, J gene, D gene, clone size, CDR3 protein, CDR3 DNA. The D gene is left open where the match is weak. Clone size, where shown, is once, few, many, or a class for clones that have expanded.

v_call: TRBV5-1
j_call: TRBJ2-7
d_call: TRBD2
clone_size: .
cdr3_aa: CASSWSSGGHEQYF
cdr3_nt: TGCGCCAGCAGCTGGTCTAGCGGAGGGCACGAGCAGTACTTC

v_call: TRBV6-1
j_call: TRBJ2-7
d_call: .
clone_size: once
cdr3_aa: CACIPPSSYEQYF
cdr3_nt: TGTGCCTGCATCCCACCGAGCTCCTACGAGCAGTACTTC

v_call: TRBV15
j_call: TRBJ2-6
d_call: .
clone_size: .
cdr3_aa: CATSRGAGPSSGANVLTF
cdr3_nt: TGTGCCACCAGCAGAGGGGCGGGGCCCTCCTCTGGGGCCAACGTCCTGACTTTC

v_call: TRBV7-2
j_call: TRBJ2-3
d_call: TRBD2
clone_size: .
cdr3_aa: CASSLVGTSGTDTQYF
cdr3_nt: TGTGCCAGCAGCTTAGTTGGGACTAGCGGCACAGATACGCAGTATTTT

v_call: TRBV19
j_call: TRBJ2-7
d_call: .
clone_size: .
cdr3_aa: CASSPSHRNYEQYF
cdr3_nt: TGTGCCAGTAGCCCTTCCCACAGGAATTACGAGCAGTACTTC

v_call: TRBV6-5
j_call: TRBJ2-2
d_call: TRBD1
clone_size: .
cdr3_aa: CASSYDRGITGELFF
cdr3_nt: TGTGCCAGCAGTTACGACAGGGGGATCACCGGGGAGCTGTTTTTT

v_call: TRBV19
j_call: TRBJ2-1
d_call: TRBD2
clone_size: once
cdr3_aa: CASSTASGVYNEQFF
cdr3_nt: TGTGCCAGTAGTACGGCTAGCGGGGTTTACAATGAGCAGTTCTTC

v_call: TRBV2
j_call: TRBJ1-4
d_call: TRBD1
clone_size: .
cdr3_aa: CASARDRGSYEKLFF
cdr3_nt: TGTGCCAGCGCCCGGGACAGGGGAAGTTATGAAAAACTGTTTTTT

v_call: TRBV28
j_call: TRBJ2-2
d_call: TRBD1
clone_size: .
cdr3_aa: CASSMDRGTGELFF
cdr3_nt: TGTGCCAGCAGTATGGACAGGGGGACCGGGGAGCTGTTTTTT

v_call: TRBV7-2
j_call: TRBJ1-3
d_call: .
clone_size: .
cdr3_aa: CASRASQGSGNTIYF
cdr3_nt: TGTGCCAGCAGGGCCTCACAGGGCTCTGGAAACACCATATATTTT

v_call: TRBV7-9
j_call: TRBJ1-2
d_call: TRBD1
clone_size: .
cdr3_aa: CASSLGYRGQGFGYTF
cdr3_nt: TGTGCCAGCAGCTTAGGCTACAGGGGACAGGGGTTTGGCTACACCTTC

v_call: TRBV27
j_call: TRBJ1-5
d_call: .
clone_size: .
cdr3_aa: CASSFRGSQPQHF
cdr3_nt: TGTGCCAGCAGTTTTAGAGGGAGTCAGCCCCAGCATTTT

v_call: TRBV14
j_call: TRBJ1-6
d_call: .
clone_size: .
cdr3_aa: CASSQDLNSPLHF
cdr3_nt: TGTGCCAGCAGCCAAGATCTGAATTCACCCCTCCACTTT

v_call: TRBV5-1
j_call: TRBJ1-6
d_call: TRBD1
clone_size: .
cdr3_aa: CASSFRDSGTSPLHF
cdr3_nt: TGCGCCAGCAGCTTTAGGGACAGTGGCACTTCACCCCTCCACTTT

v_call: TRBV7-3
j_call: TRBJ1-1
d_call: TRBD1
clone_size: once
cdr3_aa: CASSLGQGDVAFF
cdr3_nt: TGTGCCAGCAGCCTCGGACAGGGGGACGTGGCTTTCTTT

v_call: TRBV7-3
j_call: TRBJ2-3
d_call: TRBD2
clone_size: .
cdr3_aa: CASSLTAPLAISTDTQYF
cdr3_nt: TGTGCCAGCAGTTTAACGGCCCCACTAGCGATTAGCACAGATACGCAGTATTTT

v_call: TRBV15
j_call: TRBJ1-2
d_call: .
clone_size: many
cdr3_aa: CATRAGGDPYGYTF
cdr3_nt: TGTGCCACCAGGGCGGGGGGGGACCCTTATGGCTACACCTTC

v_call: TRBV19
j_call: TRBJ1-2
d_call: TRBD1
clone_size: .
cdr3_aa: CASRGQGYGYTF
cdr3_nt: TGTGCCAGTCGTGGACAGGGGTATGGCTACACCTTC

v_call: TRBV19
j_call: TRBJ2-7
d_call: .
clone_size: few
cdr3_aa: CASSNGGPYEQYF
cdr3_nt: TGTGCCAGTAGTAATGGAGGGCCCTACGAGCAGTACTTC

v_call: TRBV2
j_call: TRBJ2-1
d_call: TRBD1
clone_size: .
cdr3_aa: CASSPRQGTLLSYNEQFF
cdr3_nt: TGTGCCAGCAGCCCCAGACAGGGGACATTACTATCCTACAATGAGCAGTTCTTC

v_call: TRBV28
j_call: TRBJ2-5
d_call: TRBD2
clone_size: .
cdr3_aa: CATRTSGGAGETQYF
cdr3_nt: TGTGCCACCCGAACTAGCGGGGGGGCGGGAGAGACCCAGTACTTC

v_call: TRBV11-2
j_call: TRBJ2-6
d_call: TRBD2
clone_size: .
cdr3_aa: CASSRSLAGSSGANVLTF
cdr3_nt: TGTGCCAGCAGCCGATCTCTAGCGGGGAGCTCTGGGGCCAACGTCCTGACTTTC

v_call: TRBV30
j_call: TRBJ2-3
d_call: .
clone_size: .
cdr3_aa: CAWRGDSTDTQYF
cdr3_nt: TGTGCCTGGAGGGGCGATAGCACAGATACGCAGTATTTT

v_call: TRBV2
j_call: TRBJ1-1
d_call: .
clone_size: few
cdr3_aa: CASTREQQVAAFF
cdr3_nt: TGTGCCAGCACGAGGGAGCAGCAGGTTGCAGCTTTCTTT

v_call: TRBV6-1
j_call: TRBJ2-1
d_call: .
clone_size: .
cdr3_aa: CASSVVGAHNEQFF
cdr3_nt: TGTGCCAGCAGCGTTGTTGGAGCCCACAATGAGCAGTTCTTC

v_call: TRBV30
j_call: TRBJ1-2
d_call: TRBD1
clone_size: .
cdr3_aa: CAWRAGGGNNYGYTF
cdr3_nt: TGTGCCTGGAGGGCAGGGGGCGGAAATAACTATGGCTACACCTTC

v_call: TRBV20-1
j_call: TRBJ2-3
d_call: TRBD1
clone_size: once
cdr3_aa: CSATGQGMQYF
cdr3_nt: TGCAGTGCCACCGGACAGGGAATGCAGTATTTT

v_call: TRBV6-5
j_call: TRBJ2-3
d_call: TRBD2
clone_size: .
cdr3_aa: CASRRTSGGTDTQYF
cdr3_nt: TGTGCCAGCAGACGCACTAGCGGGGGCACAGATACGCAGTATTTT

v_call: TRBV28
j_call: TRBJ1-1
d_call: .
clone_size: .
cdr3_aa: CASSYGQSAFF
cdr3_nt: TGTGCCAGCAGTTATGGGCAGTCGGCTTTCTTT

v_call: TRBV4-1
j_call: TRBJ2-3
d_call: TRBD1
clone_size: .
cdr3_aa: CASSRDRGWGEADTQYF
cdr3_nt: TGCGCCAGCAGCCGGGACAGGGGATGGGGTGAGGCAGATACGCAGTATTTT

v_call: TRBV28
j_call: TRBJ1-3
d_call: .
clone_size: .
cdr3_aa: CASSLSGTGLGNTIYF
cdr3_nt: TGTGCCAGCAGTTTATCGGGAACAGGGTTGGGAAACACCATATATTTT

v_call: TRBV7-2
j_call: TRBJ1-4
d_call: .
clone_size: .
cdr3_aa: CASSIQRHNEKLFF
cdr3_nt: TGTGCCAGCAGCATTCAGAGGCATAATGAAAAACTGTTTTTT

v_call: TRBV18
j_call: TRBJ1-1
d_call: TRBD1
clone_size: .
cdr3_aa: CASSPKPTGTNTEAFF
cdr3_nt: TGTGCCAGCTCACCAAAACCGACAGGGACCAACACTGAAGCTTTCTTT

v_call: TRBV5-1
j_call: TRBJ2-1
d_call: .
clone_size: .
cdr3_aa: CASSSASSYNEQFF
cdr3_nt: TGCGCCAGCAGCTCTGCTAGTTCCTACAATGAGCAGTTCTTC

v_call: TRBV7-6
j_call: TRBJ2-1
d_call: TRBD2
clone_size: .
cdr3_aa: CASSPGLAGFSYNEQFF
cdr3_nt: TGTGCCAGCAGCCCCGGACTAGCGGGGTTCTCCTACAATGAGCAGTTCTTC

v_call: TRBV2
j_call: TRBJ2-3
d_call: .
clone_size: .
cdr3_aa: CASSEVGEGSQYF
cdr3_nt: TGTGCCAGCAGCGAAGTGGGTGAGGGTTCGCAGTATTTT

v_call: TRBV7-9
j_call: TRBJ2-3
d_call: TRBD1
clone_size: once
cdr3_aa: CASSSGQGVTDTQYF
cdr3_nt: TGTGCCAGCAGCTCGGGACAGGGCGTAACAGATACGCAGTATTTT

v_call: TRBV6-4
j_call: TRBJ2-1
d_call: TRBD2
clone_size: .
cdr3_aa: CASSRTLAASYNEQFF
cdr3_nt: TGTGCCAGCAGTCGGACGCTAGCGGCCAGTTACAATGAGCAGTTCTTC

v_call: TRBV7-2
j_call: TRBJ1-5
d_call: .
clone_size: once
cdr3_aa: CASSPWVGTSQPQHF
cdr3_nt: TGTGCCAGCAGCCCATGGGTAGGGACAAGTCAGCCCCAGCATTTT

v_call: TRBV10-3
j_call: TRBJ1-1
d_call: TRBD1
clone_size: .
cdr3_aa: CAISETGGRMNTEAFF
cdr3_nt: TGTGCCATCAGTGAAACAGGGGGCCGGATGAACACTGAAGCTTTCTTT

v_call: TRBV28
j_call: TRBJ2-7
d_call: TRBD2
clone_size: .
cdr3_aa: CASSVGSGGAPYEQYF
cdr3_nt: TGTGCCAGCAGTGTGGGGAGCGGGGGGGCCCCATACGAGCAGTACTTC

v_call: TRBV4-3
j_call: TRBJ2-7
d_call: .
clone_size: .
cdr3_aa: CASSQEWHSPLTYEQYF
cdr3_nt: TGCGCCAGCAGCCAAGAGTGGCACAGCCCACTTACCTACGAGCAGTACTTC

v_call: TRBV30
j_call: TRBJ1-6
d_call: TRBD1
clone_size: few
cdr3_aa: CAWSVLQGNSPLHF
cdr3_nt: TGTGCCTGGAGTGTGCTACAGGGGAATTCACCCCTCCACTTT

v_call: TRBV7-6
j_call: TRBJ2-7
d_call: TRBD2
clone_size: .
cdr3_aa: CASTLSSGGSYEQYF
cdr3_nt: TGTGCCAGCACCCTGAGTAGCGGGGGTTCCTACGAGCAGTACTTC

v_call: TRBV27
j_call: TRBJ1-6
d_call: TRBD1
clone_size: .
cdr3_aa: CASSPLGQGNSPLHF
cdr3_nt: TGTGCCAGCAGCCCACTGGGACAGGGAAACTCACCCCTCCACTTT

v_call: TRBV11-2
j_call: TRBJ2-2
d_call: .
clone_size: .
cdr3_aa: CASSLDSRLRTGELFF
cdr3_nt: TGTGCCAGCAGCTTAGATAGCCGACTCCGCACCGGGGAGCTGTTTTTT